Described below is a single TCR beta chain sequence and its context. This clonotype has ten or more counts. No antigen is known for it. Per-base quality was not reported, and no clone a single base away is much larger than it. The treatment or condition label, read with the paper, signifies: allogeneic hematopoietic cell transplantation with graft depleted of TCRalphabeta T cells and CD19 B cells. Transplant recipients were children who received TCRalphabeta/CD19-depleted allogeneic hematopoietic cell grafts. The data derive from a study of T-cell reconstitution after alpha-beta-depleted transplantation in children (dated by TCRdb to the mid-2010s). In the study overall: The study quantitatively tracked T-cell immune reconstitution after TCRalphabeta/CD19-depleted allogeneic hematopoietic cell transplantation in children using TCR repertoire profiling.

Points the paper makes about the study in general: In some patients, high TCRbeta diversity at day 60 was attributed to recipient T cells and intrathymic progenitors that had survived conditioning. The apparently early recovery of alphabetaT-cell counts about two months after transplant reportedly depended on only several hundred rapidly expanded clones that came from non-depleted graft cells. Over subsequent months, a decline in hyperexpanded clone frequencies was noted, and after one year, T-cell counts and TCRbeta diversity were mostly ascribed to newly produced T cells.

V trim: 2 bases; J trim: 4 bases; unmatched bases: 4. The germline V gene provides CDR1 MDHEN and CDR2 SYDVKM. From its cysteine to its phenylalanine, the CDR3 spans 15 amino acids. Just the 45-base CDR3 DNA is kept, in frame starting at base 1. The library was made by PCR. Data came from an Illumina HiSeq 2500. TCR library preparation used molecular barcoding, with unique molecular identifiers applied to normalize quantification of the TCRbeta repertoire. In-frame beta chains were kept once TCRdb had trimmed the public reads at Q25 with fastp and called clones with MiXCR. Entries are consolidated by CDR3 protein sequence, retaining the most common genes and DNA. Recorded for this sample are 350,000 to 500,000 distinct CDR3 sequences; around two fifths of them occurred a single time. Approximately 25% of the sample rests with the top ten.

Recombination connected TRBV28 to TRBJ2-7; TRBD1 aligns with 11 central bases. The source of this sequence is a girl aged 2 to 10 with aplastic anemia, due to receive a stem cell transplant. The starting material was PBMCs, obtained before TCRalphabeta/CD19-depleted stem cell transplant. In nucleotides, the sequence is TGTGCCAGCAGTTTAGCCGGGACAGGGGGATACGAGCAGTACTTC. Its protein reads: CASSLAGTGGYEQYF.